This T cell receptor beta chain was sequenced in a study of blood T cell repertoires in COVID-19. As processed by the authors: Amplifying reference gene primers gave estimates of nucleated cell counts. Sequenced by immunoSEQ multiplex PCR; TCRdb stores in-frame clones only, minus some. The D gene and trimming were derived from the DNA, and the V and J assignments and clone size from that table. The sample records 300,000 to 400,000 clones, around 87% being singletons. J lost 6 bases, V lost 2 bases, and 4 bases had no gene match. CDR3 length equals 15 residues. Germline CDR1 WNHNN, CDR2 SYGVQD (reference sequence).

This chain connects TRBV10-1 to TRBJ2-1; 10 nucleotides align to TRBD2. This TCR came from an older woman with COVID-19, enrolled during active disease. Sequenced sample: peripheral blood. CDR3 DNA sequence: TGCGCCAGCAGTGAGACTAGCGGGGCGTTCAATGAGCAGTTCTTC. Protein product: CASSETSGAFNEQFF.